Below, one T cell receptor beta chain is given with its context. This clonotype was seen more than once but under ten times. The antigen this receptor binds is unknown. Nothing much larger sits one base from this clone, and base qualities are not available. This was a case-control study nested in a cohort of healthcare workers in London, UK, who had nasopharyngeal swab PCR tests and blood samples taken every week. Healthcare workers were recruited between 23 and 31 March 2020, during the week of the UK lockdown, and were followed weekly for up to about 16 weeks. Including the terminal cysteine and phenylalanine, the CDR3 comprises 13 residues. The DNA shown is the 39-base CDR3, in frame from base 1. CDR1 and CDR2 are drawn from the germline V gene: SGHTA, FQGNSA. V is pared back by 4 bases and J by 5 bases, with 6 bases lying between the germline termini. This record belongs to a study of early T cells in non-severe SARS-CoV-2 infection (dated by TCRdb to the early 2020s). Turning to the overall study: Because TCR sequencing relied on bulk RNA taken from unsorted whole blood, pairing of alpha and beta chains was not possible. Overall study outcomes, separate from this receptor: Matching against VDJdb was skewed toward anti-spike CD8 responses, likely underestimated virus-specific expansions, and missed private and CD4 specificities.

Libraries came from 5' RACE. Sequencing was performed on a NextSeq 500. Unique molecular identifiers were attached to individual cDNA molecules in the TCR library protocol so that sequencing error and PCR bias could be corrected. TCR alpha and beta chains were both sequenced, and the abundances of alpha and beta sequences in each sample were closely correlated with each other. The paper's processing steps were these. Decombinator V4 was used to perform V gene, J gene and CDR3 annotation of TCR sequences. TCRs were defined as expanded if a significant change between any two time points was detected under a Poisson model with p below 0.0001. TCR abundances were normalised to the total number of TCRs sequenced per sample and expressed as counts per million. TRAV1-2 paired with TRAJ12, TRAJ20 or TRAJ33 defined MAIT TCRs, while TRAV10 paired with TRAJ18 defined iNKT TCRs. VDJdb, accessed 1 November 2021, was searched for CMV, EBV and SARS-CoV-2 annotated TCRs, excluding TCRs annotated for multiple antigens. TCRdb reworked the public reads: Q25 trimming with fastp, MiXCR clone assembly, productive beta chains retained. Each CDR3 protein gets just one entry, which takes the most common genes and DNA from the rows behind it. The V and J calls were not made by the authors but by TCRdb's processing. This sample has some 71,000 distinct CDR3 sequences in its table, and roughly 11% of those were observed once. The ten largest clones take up under 7% of the sample.

The sequence was collected from an adult who was a healthcare worker with PCR-confirmed SARS-CoV-2 infection or an uninfected control (not recorded which). The receptor chain draws on TRBV7-2 and TRBJ2-6; no D gene can be assigned with confidence. The starting material was whole blood, obtained at baseline. The nucleotide sequence is TGTGCCAGCAGCTCTAGTCGGGCCAACGTCCTGACTTTC. Translated, it gives CASSSSRANVLTF. When the CDR3 is completed using the reference TRBV7-2 and TRBJ2-6 genes on either side, the full variable domain is GAGVSQSPSNKVTEKGKDVELRCDPISGHTALYWYRQSLGQGLEFLIYFQGNSAPDKSGLPSDRFSAERTGGSVSTLTIQRTQQEDSAVYLCASSSSRANVLTFGAGSRLTVL.